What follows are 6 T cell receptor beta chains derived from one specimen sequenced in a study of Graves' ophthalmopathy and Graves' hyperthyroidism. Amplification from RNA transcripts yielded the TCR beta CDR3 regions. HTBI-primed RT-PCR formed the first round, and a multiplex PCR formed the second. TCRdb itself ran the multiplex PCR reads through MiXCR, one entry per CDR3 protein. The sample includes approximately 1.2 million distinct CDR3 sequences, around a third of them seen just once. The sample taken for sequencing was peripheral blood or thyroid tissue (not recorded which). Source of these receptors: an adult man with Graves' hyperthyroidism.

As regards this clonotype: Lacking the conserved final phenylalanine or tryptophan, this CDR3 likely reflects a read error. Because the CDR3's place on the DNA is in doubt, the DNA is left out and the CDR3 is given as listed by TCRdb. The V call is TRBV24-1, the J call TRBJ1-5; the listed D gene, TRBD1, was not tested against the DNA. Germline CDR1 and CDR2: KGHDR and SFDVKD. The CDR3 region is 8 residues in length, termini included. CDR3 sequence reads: CATSDTGA.

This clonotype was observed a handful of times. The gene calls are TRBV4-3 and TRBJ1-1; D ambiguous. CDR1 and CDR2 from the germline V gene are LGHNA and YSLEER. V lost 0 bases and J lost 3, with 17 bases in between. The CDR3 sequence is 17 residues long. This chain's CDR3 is CASSQDYHSSRDTEAFF. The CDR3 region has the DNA TGCGCCAGCAGCCAAGATTACCACTCCTCCCGGGACACTGAAGCTTTCTTT.

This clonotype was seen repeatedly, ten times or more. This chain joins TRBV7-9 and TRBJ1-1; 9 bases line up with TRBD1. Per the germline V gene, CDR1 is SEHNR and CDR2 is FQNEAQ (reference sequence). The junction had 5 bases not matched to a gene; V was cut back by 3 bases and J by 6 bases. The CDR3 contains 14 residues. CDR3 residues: CASSFRGQGSEAFF. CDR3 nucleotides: TGTGCCAGCAGCTTTAGGGGACAGGGCTCTGAAGCTTTCTTT.

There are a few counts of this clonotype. In DNA, the CDR3 is TGTGCCATCAGTGCAGGGGAGCATCAGCCCCAGCATTTT. Translated, it gives CAISAGEHQPQHF. The chain combines TRBV10-3 with TRBJ1-5, with a weak D call TRBD1 (6 bases). Trimming pared 4 bases from V and 5 bases from J, leaving 9 bases between. Germline V lookup: CDR1 ENHRY, CDR2 SYGVKD. The CDR3 has 13 residues.

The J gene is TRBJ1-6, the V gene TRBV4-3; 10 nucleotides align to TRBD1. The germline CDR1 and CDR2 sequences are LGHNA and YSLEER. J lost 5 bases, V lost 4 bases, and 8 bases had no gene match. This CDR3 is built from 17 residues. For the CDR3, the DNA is TGCGCCAGCAGCCTGGAGTCCGGGACAGGGGATAATTCACCCCTCCACTTT. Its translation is CASSLESGTGDNSPLHF.

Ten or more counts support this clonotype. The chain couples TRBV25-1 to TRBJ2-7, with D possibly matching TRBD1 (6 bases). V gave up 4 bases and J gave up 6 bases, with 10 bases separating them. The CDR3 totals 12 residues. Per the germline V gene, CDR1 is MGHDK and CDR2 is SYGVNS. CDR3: CASSGYRVEQYF. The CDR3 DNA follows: TGTGCCAGCAGTGGCTACAGGGTCGAGCAGTACTTC.